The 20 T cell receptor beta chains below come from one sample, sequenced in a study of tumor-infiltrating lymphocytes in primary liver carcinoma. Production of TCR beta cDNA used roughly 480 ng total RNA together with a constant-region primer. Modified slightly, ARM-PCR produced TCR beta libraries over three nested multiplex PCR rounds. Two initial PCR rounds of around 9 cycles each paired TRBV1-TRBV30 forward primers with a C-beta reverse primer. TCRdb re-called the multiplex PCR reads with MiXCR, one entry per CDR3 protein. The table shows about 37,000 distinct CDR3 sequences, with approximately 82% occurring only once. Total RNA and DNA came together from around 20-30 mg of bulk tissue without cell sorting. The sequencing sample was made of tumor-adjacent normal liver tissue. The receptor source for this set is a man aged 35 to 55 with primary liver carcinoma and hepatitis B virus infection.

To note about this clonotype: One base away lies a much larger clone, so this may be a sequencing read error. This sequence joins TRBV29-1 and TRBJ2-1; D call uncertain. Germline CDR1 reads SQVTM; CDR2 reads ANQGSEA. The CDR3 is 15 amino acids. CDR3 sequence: CSVDHSRANANERFF. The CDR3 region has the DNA TGCAGCGTTGATCATTCTAGGGCCAATGCCAATGAGCGGTTCTTC.

The CDR3 spells CASTQRMPANQPQHF. The CDR3 coding sequence is TGTGCCAGCACCCAACGGATGCCGGCCAATCAGCCCCAGCATTTT. The J gene is TRBJ1-5, the V gene TRBV6-2 or TRBV6-3; D remains unclear. The CDR3 contains 15 residues. The V gene's germline CDR1 is MNHEY and CDR2 SVGEGT. V lost 7 bases to trimming and J lost 3 bases, with 16 bases between them.

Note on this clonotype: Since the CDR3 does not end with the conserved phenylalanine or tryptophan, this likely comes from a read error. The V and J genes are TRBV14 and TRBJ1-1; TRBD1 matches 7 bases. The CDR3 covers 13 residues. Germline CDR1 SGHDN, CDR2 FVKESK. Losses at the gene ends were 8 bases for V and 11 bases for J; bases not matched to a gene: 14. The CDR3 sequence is CASPSDRLDAAFS. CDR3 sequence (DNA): TGTGCCAGCCCTTCGGACAGGTTGGATGCGGCTTTCTCT.

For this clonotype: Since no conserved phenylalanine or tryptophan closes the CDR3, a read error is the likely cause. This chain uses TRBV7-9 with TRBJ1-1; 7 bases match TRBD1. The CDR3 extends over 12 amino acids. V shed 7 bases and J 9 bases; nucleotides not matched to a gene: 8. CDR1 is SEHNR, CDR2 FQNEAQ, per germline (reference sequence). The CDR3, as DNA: TGTGCCAGCAACTTCGACAGGGAAAAAGCTTTCTTA. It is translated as CASNFDREKAFL.

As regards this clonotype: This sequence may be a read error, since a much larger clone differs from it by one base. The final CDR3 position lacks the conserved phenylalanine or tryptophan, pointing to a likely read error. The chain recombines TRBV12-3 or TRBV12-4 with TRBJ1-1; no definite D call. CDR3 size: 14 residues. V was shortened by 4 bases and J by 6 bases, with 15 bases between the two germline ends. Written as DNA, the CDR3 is TGTGCCAGCAGTTCATCGCTGATGGGCCCTGAAGCTTTCTTA. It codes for CASSSSLMGPEAFL.

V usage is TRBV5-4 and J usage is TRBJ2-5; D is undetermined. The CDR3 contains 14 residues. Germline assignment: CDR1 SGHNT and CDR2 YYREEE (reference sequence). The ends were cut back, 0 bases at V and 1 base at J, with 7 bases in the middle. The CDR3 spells CASSLVGIQETQYF. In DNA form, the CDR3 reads TGTGCCAGCAGCTTGGTGGGAATCCAAGAGACCCAGTACTTC.

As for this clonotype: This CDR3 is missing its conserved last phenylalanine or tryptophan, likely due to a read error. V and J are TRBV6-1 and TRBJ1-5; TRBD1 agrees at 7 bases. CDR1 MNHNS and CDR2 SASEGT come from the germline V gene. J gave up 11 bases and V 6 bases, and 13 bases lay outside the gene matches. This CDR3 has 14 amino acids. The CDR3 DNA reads TGTGCCAGCAGCCCCTCACAGGGGAAGCAGTCCCAGCATTAT. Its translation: CASSPSQGKQSQHY.

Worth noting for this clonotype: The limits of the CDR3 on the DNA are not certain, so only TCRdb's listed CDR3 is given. Here the CDR3 reads CASSRTGDYGCTF. The chain joins TRBV4-3 to TRBJ1-2; the D segment call TRBD1 is taken from the table without a DNA check. 13 amino acids form the CDR3, both terminal residues included. Germline V lookup: CDR1 LGHNA, CDR2 YSLEER.

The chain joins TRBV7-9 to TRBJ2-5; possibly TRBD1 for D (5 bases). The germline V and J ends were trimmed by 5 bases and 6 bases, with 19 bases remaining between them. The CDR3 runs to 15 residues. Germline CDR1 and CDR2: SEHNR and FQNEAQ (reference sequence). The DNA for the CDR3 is TGTGCCAGCAGCCAAACCACAGGTCTACAGAAGACCCAGTACTTC. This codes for CASSQTTGLQKTQYF.

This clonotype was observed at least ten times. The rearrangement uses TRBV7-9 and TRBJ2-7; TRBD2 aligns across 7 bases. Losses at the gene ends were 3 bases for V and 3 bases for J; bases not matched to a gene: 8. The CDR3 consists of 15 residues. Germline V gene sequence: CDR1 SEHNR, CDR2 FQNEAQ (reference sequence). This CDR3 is CASSFVREGDYEQYF. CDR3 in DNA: TGTGCCAGCAGCTTCGTGAGGGAGGGAGACTACGAGCAGTACTTC.

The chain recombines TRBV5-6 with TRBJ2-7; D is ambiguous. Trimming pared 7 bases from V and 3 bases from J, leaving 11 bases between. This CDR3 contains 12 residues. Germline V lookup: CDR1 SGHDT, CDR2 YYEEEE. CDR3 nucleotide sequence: TGTGCCAGCTCCTTGACGGTCTACGAGCAGTACTTC. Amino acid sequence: CASSLTVYEQYF.

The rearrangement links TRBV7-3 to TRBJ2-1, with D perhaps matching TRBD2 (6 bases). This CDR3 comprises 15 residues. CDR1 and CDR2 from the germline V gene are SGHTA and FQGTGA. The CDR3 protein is CASGLGPSSYNEQFF. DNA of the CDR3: TGTGCTAGCGGCTTAGGCCCGAGCTCCTACAATGAGCAGTTCTTC.

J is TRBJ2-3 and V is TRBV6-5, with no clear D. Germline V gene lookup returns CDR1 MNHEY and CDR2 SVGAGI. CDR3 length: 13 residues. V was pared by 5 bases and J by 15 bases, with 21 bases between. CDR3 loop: CASSLQSTDTLYF. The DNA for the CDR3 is TGTGCCAGCAGTCTCCAGAGCACAGATACGCTATATTTT.

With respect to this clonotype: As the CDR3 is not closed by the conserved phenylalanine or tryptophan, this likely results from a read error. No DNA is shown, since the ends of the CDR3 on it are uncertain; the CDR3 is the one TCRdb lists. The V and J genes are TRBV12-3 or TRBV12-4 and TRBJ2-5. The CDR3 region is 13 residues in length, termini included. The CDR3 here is CASNLRSEETQCI.

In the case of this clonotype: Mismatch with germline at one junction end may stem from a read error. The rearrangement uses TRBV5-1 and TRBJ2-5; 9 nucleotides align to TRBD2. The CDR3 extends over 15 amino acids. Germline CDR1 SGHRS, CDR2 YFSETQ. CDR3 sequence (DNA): TGCGCCAGGAGTCCGGATAGCGGGAGTCAAGAGAGCCAGTACTTC. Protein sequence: CARSPDSGSQESQYF.

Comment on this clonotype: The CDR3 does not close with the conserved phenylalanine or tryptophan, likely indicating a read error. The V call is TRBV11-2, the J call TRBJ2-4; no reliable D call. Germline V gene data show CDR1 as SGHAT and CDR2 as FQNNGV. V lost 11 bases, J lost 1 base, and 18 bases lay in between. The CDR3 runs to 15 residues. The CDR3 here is CARTTSAVAKNIQYS. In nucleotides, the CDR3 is TGTGCCCGCACCACTTCGGCGGTGGCCAAAAACATTCAGTACTCC.

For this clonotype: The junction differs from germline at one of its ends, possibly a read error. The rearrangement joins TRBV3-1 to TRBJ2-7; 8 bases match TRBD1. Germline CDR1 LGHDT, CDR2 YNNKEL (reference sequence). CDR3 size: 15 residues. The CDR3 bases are TGTGCTAGCAGCCGAGGCGGACAGGGAGCCTACGAGCAGTACTTC. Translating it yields CASSRGGQGAYEQYF.

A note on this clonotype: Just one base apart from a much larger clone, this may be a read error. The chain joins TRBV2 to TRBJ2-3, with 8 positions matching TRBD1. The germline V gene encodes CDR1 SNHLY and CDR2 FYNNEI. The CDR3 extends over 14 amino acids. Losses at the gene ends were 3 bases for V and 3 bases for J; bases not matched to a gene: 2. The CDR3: CASSDRDRTDTQYF. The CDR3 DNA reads TGTGCCAGCAGTGATAGGGACAGGACAGATACGCAGTATTTT.

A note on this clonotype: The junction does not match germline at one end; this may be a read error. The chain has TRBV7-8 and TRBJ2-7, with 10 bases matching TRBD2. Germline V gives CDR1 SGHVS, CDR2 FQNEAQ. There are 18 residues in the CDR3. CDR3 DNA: TGTGCCAGCAGCCCTCGGTCTAGCGGGAGTATGAGCCCCTATGAGCAATACTTC. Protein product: CASSPRSSGSMSPYEQYF.

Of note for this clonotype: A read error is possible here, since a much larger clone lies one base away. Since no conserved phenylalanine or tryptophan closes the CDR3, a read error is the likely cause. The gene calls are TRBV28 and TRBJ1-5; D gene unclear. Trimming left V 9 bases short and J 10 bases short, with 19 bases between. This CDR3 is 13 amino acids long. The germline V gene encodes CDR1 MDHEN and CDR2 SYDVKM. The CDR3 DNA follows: TGTGCCAGTTCTCCGGGCGGACCACAACCCCAGCATTCT. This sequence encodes CASSPGGPQPQHS.